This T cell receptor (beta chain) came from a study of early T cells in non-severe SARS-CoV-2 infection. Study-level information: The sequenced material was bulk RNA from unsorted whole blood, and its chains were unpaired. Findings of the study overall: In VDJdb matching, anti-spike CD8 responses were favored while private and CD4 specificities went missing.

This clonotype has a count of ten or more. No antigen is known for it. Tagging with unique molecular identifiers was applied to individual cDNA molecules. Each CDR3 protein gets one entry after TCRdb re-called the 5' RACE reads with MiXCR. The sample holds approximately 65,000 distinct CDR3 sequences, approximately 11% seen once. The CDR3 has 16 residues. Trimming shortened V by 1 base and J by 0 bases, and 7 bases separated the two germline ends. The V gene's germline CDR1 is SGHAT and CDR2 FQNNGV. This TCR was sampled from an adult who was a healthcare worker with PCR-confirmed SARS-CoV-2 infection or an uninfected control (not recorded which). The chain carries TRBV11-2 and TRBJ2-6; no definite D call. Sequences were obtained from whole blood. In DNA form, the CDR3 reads TGTGCCAGCAGCTTAGGCGTGTACTCTGGGGCCAACGTCCTGACTTTC. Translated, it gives CASSLGVYSGANVLTF. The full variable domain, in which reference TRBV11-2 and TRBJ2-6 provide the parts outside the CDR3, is EAGVAQSPRYKIIEKRQSVAFWCNPISGHATLYWYQQILGQGPKLLIQFQNNGVVDDSQLPKDRFSAERLKGVDSTLKIQPAKLEDSAVYLCASSLGVYSGANVLTFGAGSRLTVL.